This T cell receptor (beta chain) was recovered during a study of beta chain features in type 1 diabetes. Points from the study as a whole: Patients' naive, central memory and Treg TCRB repertoires seemed closer to one another than those of healthy donors.

About this clone itself: Its target is unknown.

The CDR3 covers 13 residues. V lost 4 bases and J 8 bases, leaving 11 bases between the germline ends. Germline CDR1 reads SGHTA; CDR2 reads FQGTGA. The whole isolated RNA underwent reverse transcription, so sequencing captured expressed TCRB transcripts. The assay was immunoSEQ multiplex PCR, and TCRdb's table has in-frame clones only and misses some. The sample yields under 800,000 clones, 15% to 17% seen once. The sequence derives from a young man in good health. Material: naive CD4+ T cells from blood. The rearrangement joins TRBV7-3 to TRBJ1-4, with D tentatively TRBD1 (5 bases). The DNA of the CDR3 is TGTGCCAGCAGCTCCGGGGCCCGGGAAAAACTGTTTTTT. Amino acid sequence: CASSSGAREKLFF.